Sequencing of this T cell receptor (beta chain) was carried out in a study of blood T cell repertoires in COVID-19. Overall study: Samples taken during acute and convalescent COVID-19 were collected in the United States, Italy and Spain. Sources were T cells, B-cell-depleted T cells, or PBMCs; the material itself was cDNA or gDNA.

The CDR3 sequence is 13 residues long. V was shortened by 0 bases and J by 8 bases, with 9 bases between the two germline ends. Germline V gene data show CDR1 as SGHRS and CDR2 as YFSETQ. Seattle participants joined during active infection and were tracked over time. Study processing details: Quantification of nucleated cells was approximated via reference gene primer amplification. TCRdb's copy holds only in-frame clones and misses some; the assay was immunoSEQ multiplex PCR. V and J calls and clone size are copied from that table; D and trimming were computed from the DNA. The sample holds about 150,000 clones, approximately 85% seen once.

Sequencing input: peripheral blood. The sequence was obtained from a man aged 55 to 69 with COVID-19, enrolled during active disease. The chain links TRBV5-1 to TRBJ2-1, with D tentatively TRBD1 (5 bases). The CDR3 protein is CASSLEWGYEQFF. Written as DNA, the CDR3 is TGCGCCAGCAGCTTGGAATGGGGCTATGAGCAGTTCTTC.